The source of this TCR beta chain is a study of beta chain features in type 1 diabetes. About the study: Across every sample, approximately 110,000,000 sorted cells were examined in total.

All of the isolated RNA was reverse transcribed, so expressed TCRB transcripts were sequenced. Sequenced by immunoSEQ multiplex PCR; TCRdb stores in-frame clones only, minus some. The sample includes approximately 24,000 clones, about 52% of them seen just once. Study conclusions and caveats: Significant though moderate, a shortening of TCRB CDR3s appeared in all four CD4+ subsets of Type 1 diabetes patients. PCR might favor shorter templates, equally in patients and controls.

All sorted populations exceeded 95% purity. This clone has more than one count but fewer than ten. Its antigen remains unidentified. The sequence was obtained from a man aged 30 to 45 with type 1 diabetes. What was sequenced was stem cell memory CD4+ T cells from blood.

This CDR3 is CASSPGLAGTNYNEQFF. The CDR3 DNA sequence: TGCGCCAGCAGCCCCGGACTAGCGGGAACGAACTACAATGAGCAGTTCTTC. The rearrangement links TRBV5-1 to TRBJ2-1, with 12 bases lining up with TRBD2. CDR3 length: 17 residues. V was pared by 4 bases and J by 3 bases, with 8 bases of the junction left unmatched. The germline V gene encodes CDR1 SGHRS and CDR2 YFSETQ.